These 30 T cell receptor beta chains came from one sample sequenced in a study of tumor-infiltrating lymphocytes in primary liver carcinoma. Unsorted bulk tissue of roughly 17-33 mg yielded co-extracted RNA and DNA. Production of TCR beta cDNA used approximately 0.45 ug total RNA together with a constant-region primer. Researchers made the TCR beta libraries by running three nested multiplex PCR rounds with slightly modified ARM-PCR. PCR rounds one and two used TRBV1-TRBV30 forward primers with a C-beta reverse primer for roughly 10 cycles each. Using its own MiXCR run on the multiplex PCR reads, TCRdb lists one record per CDR3 protein. This sample has 70,000 to 85,000 distinct CDR3 sequences, with over 70% found just once. Input material: liver tumor tissue from sampling region 4. Subset meaning: tumor region T4, right-lateral pole. Receptor source: a woman between 55 and 75 years old with primary liver carcinoma and hepatitis B virus infection.

For this clonotype: Since no conserved phenylalanine or tryptophan closes the CDR3, a read error is the likely cause. V is TRBV28 and J is TRBJ2-1; the match to TRBD2 covers 8 bases. The germline V gene encodes CDR1 MDHEN and CDR2 SYDVKM. CDR3 length: 16 residues. With V trimmed by 8 bases and J by 12 bases, 21 bases remained unmatched. CDR3 loop: CASGYPGTSHPRGQFV. CDR3 coding DNA: TGTGCCAGCGGTTACCCCGGGACTAGTCATCCCAGAGGGCAGTTCGTC.

On this clonotype: Germline is not matched at one junction end, which may reflect a read error. This chain uses TRBV28 with TRBJ2-1; D assignment may be TRBD1 or TRBD2 (5 bases each). From germline, CDR1 is MDHEN and CDR2 SYDVKM. This CDR3 is 15 amino acids long. The CDR3 DNA is TGTGTCAGCAGTCCACTAGGGGCCCACTACAATGAGCAGTTCTTC. Translating gives CVSSPLGAHYNEQFF.

At least ten counts were recorded for this clonotype. The gene calls are TRBV20-1 and TRBJ2-3; no clear D. Trimming removed 0 bases from V and 5 bases from J, with 12 bases in between. This CDR3 has 14 residues. The germline V gene encodes CDR1 DFQATT and CDR2 SNEGSKA (reference sequence). The CDR3 loop is CSARDPNLRDTQYF. The CDR3, as DNA: TGCAGTGCTAGAGATCCCAACCTAAGAGATACGCAGTATTTT.

For this clonotype: The junction shows a germline mismatch at one end, possibly a read error. The chain joins TRBV24-1 to TRBJ2-3; either TRBD1 or TRBD2 may supply D (5 bases each). Germline values: CDR1 KGHDR, CDR2 SFDVKD. CDR3 length: 16 amino acids. CDR3 nucleotide sequence: TGTGCCACCTGTGATTTTGGCAGGGCTAGCACCAATACGCAGTATTTT. Amino acids: CATCDFGRASTNTQYF.

Of note for this clonotype: This clone may be a read error of a much larger clone one base away. This sequence joins TRBV5-1 and TRBJ2-2; either TRBD1 or TRBD2 may supply D (6 bases each). V lost 0 bases and J 0 bases, leaving 12 bases between the germline ends. Germline V gives CDR1 SGHRS, CDR2 YFSETQ. The CDR3 sequence is 17 residues long. The CDR3 region has the DNA TGCGCCAGCAGCTTGGCCGGGGGCGCTTCGAACACCGGGGAGCTGTTTTTT. It yields the protein CASSLAGGASNTGELFF.

As to this clonotype: Given a much more abundant clone one base away, this may be a read error. The chain is built from TRBV5-1 and TRBJ2-7, with D perhaps matching TRBD2 (6 bases). Germline V lookup: CDR1 SGHRS, CDR2 YFSETQ. The CDR3 covers 14 residues. The V end was cut by 4 bases, the J end by 3 bases, with 14 bases between. CDR3: CASSMEAGRYEQYF. The CDR3 DNA follows: TGCGCCAGCAGCATGGAAGCGGGTCGCTACGAGCAGTACTTC.

V gene TRBV29-1 combines with J gene TRBJ2-2, with TRBD2 as a possible D gene (6 bases). There are 14 residues in the CDR3. V gave up 4 bases and J gave up 2 bases, with 11 bases separating them. Germline CDR1 is SQVTM and CDR2 is ANQGSEA. The CDR3 here is CSVGTIGNTGELFF. The CDR3 DNA reads TGCAGCGTTGGGACTATTGGTAACACCGGGGAGCTGTTTTTT.

Notes on this clonotype: This may come from a read error, since a much larger clone is one base off. This chain connects TRBV11-3 to TRBJ2-3; D unclear. This CDR3 region has 14 residues. Germline V CDR1 and CDR2: SGHNT, YENEEA. Trimming removed 2 bases from V and 4 bases from J, with 10 bases in between. CDR3 bases: TGTGCCAGCAGCTTATGGGGTAGCCCAGATACGCAGTATTTT. This sequence encodes CASSLWGSPDTQYF.

This clonotype came up a few times. This chain uses TRBV2 with TRBJ1-5; D unclear. Germline V gives CDR1 SNHLY, CDR2 FYNNEI. V was pared by 6 bases and J by 3 bases, with 12 bases between. This CDR3 comprises 14 residues. The CDR3 spells CASSPQAINQPQHF. The CDR3 DNA reads TGTGCCAGCAGCCCCCAGGCCATCAATCAGCCCCAGCATTTT.

Comment on this clonotype: The junction shows a germline mismatch at one end, possibly a read error. V gene TRBV11-3 combines with J gene TRBJ2-7, with D possibly being TRBD1 (6 bases). This CDR3 has 15 amino acids. CDR1 is SGHNT and CDR2 is YENEEA in the germline V gene. This chain's CDR3 is CASSLGTRGSLEQYF. The CDR3 DNA is TGTGCCAGCAGTTTAGGGACAAGGGGCTCACTCGAGCAGTACTTC.

A few counts support this clonotype. This chain links TRBV11-2 with TRBJ2-1; the match to TRBD2 covers 11 bases. This CDR3 contains 14 residues. Per germline, CDR1 SGHAT and CDR2 FQNNGV. V was pared by 3 bases and J by 9 bases, with 4 bases of the junction left unmatched. The CDR3 nucleotides are TGTGCCAGCAGCTTGACTAGCGGGAAGCTTGAGCAGTTCTTC. It translates to CASSLTSGKLEQFF.

A word on this clonotype: One junction end disagrees with the germline gene, perhaps due to a read error. The chain carries TRBV13 and TRBJ2-1; D may be TRBD2 (5 bases). The CDR3 is 17 residues long. Germline V lookup: CDR1 PRHDT, CDR2 FYEKMQ (reference sequence). As DNA, the CDR3 is TGTGCCAGCGGCTTAGTGGTTATGGGAGCAGGCAAGTCAGAGCAGTTCTTC. It codes for CASGLVVMGAGKSEQFF.

The J gene is TRBJ2-2, the V gene TRBV29-1; a weak D match, TRBD1 (6 bases). The germline V gene has CDR1 SQVTM and CDR2 ANQGSEA. Trimming took 6 bases from V and 7 from J, leaving 15 bases between them. This CDR3 contains 13 residues. CDR3 sequence reads: CSVDCLGGGELFF. In DNA form, the CDR3 reads TGCAGCGTCGATTGCTTAGGGGGCGGGGAGCTGTTTTTT.

This clonotype was counted ten times or more. The rearrangement links TRBV28 to TRBJ1-2; D possibly corresponds to TRBD1 (6 bases). This CDR3 contains 15 residues. Germline loops: CDR1 MDHEN, CDR2 SYDVKM. V lost 2 bases, J lost 5 bases, and 15 bases lay in between. The CDR3 loop is CASSLGGAFRYGYTF. For the CDR3, the DNA is TGTGCCAGCAGTTTAGGGGGGGCCTTTAGGTATGGCTACACCTTC.

J is TRBJ2-7 and V is TRBV12-2; the table's D gene call, TRBD2, was not cross checked with the DNA. TRBV12-2 has pseudogene status. CDR3 length equals 18 residues. In nucleotides, the CDR3 is TGTGCAAGTCGCTTAGTGCGGCCCAAGCGGTCGGGTTCCTACGAGCAGTACTTC. Encoded protein: CASRLVRPKRSGSYEQYF.

V is TRBV11-3 and J is TRBJ2-1, with D possibly being TRBD1 (5 bases). The germline V gene encodes CDR1 SGHNT and CDR2 YENEEA. The V and J ends lost 0 bases and 6 bases respectively, with 12 bases between them. This CDR3 is 15 amino acids long. CDR3 loop: CASSLDGRVFNEQFF. The CDR3 DNA is TGTGCCAGCAGCTTAGATGGCAGGGTTTTCAATGAGCAGTTCTTC.

This clonotype has just a few counts. A much larger clone lies a single base off, so this may be a read error. The conserved final phenylalanine or tryptophan is absent from the CDR3, which likely points to a read error. The V and J genes are TRBV19 and TRBJ2-1; 7 bases align to TRBD2. This CDR3 spans 12 amino acids. Looked up from germline, CDR1 is LNHDA and CDR2 is SQIVND (reference sequence). V dropped 7 bases and J dropped 7; count of bases not matched to a gene: 4. In nucleotides, the CDR3 is TGTGCCAGTACTTTTAGCGGGAATGAGCAGTTCTCC. This gives the protein CASTFSGNEQFS.

There are many counts of this clonotype. This rearrangement joins TRBV28 to TRBJ2-7; D not certain. The germline V gene encodes CDR1 MDHEN and CDR2 SYDVKM. The CDR3 loop spans 13 amino acids. V dropped 3 bases and J dropped 1 base, with 7 bases sitting between them. The chain's CDR3 is CASSLSQSYEQYF. The CDR3 coding sequence is TGTGCCAGCAGTTTGTCGCAGTCCTACGAGCAGTACTTC.

As to this clonotype: This may come from a read error, since a much larger clone is one base off. The J gene is TRBJ2-7, the V gene TRBV30; tentative D call: TRBD2 (5 bases). Germline assignment: CDR1 GTSNPN and CDR2 SVGIG (reference sequence). The CDR3 runs to 15 residues. CDR3 protein: CAWSVPGGAVYERYF. The CDR3 DNA sequence: TGTGCCTGGAGTGTACCGGGCGGAGCGGTCTACGAGCGGTACTTC.

This chain joins TRBV6-5 and TRBJ1-1, with D tentatively TRBD1 (5 bases). Deletions cut 9 bases from V and 8 bases from J, with 28 bases between. The CDR3 spans 16 residues. Germline V gene sequence: CDR1 MNHEY, CDR2 SVGAGI. The CDR3 loop is CASSSVGAQGWTEAFF. Here the CDR3 DNA reads TGTGCCAGTAGTAGTGTAGGGGCCCAGGGTTGGACCGAAGCTTTCTTT.

Note on this clonotype: This may stem from a read error, because a much larger clone lies one nucleotide away. For the CDR3, the DNA is TGTGTCAGCAGTGGGACAGGGAATTCACCCCTCCACTTT. Amino acid sequence: CVSSGTGNSPLHF. The V gene is TRBV25-1, the J gene TRBJ1-6, with TRBD1 identical over 9 bases. Germline V gene lookup returns CDR1 MGHDK and CDR2 SYGVNS. This CDR3 comprises 13 residues.

Points on this clonotype: Mismatch with germline at one junction end may stem from a read error. The chain links TRBV5-5 to TRBJ2-7, with TRBD1 identical over 7 bases. The CDR3 contains 16 residues. CDR1 is SGHKS and CDR2 is YYEKEE in the germline V gene (reference sequence). CDR3 nucleotides: TGTGCCAGTAGCCCCAGGACAGGAGGAGCCTCCTACGAGCAGCACTTC. As protein: CASSPRTGGASYEQHF. The whole variable domain, remainder taken from reference TRBV5-5 and TRBJ2-7, is DAGVTQSPTHLIKTRGQQVTLRCSPISGHKSVSWYQQVLGQGPQFIFQYYEKEERGRGNFPDRFSARQFPNYSSELNVNALLLGDSALYLCASSPRTGGASYEQHFGPGTRLTVT.

Concerning this clonotype itself: Mismatch with germline at one junction end may stem from a read error. The rearrangement joins TRBV28 to TRBJ2-7; D may be TRBD2 (6 bases). Germline V gene data show CDR1 as MDHEN and CDR2 as SYDVKM. CDR3 size: 15 residues. In DNA form, the CDR3 reads TGTGCCAGCAGTTCCTCACCGGGAGAGTCCCACGAACAGTACTTC. It yields the protein CASSSSPGESHEQYF.

This clonotype appeared once. A junction end diverges from the germline sequence, so it may reflect a read error. The rearrangement links TRBV30 to TRBJ2-2; D gene uncertain. CDR1 and CDR2 (germline): GTSNPN, SVGIG (reference sequence). The CDR3 runs 15 residues. The CDR3 nucleotides read TGTACCTGGGCAGGAAGGCGAACGGTCACCGGGGAGCTGTTTTTT. It is translated as CTWAGRRTVTGELFF.

With regard to this clonotype: This sequence may be a read error, since a much larger clone differs from it by one base. The chain is built from TRBV6-1 and TRBJ1-5; TRBD1 matches at 7 bases. Germline values: CDR1 MNHNS, CDR2 SASEGT. The CDR3 has 16 residues. CDR3 DNA sequence: TGTGCCGGCAGACAGGACAGGAGTTATAGCAATCAGCCCCAGCATTTT. It encodes CAGRQDRSYSNQPQHF.

The chain carries TRBV29-1 and TRBJ2-1; 12 nucleotides agree with TRBD2. This CDR3 is built from 16 residues. Trimming took 3 bases from V and 9 from J; bases not matched to a gene: 12. In germline, CDR1 is SQVTM, CDR2 ANQGSEA. The CDR3 region is CSVEGASGRAVSEQFF. In DNA, the CDR3 is TGCAGCGTTGAGGGAGCTAGCGGGAGGGCCGTTAGTGAGCAGTTCTTC.

V and J are TRBV21-1 and TRBJ2-7; the table's D call TRBD2 went unverified against the DNA. TRBV21-1 is described as a pseudogene. The length of the CDR3 is 15 residues. The CDR3: CAGSKGLAGSYEQYF. As DNA, the CDR3 is TGTGCCGGCAGCAAAGGACTAGCGGGATCCTACGAGCAGTACTTT.

For this clonotype: The germline gene is not matched at one end of the junction; a read error may be the cause. The chain is built from TRBV11-2 and TRBJ2-7; D may be TRBD2 (5 bases). The length of the CDR3 is 15 residues. Germline CDR1 and CDR2: SGHAT and FQNNGV. CDR3 amino acids: CTSSLRWTGENEQYF. CDR3 nucleotide sequence: TGTACCAGCAGCTTACGATGGACTGGGGAAAACGAGCAGTACTTC.

This clonotype was recorded at least ten times. V gene TRBV5-1 combines with J gene TRBJ1-4; D gene unclear. Trimming stripped 4 bases from V and 0 bases from J, with 13 bases between. CDR1 and CDR2 from the germline V gene are SGHRS and YFSETQ. The length of the CDR3 is 16 residues. CDR3 nucleotide sequence: TGCGCCAGCAGCCCCGAGGGCCACGCAACTAATGAAAAACTGTTTTTT. It specifies CASSPEGHATNEKLFF. Supplemented by reference TRBV5-1 and TRBJ1-4, the full variable domain reads KAGVTQTPRYLIKTRGQQVTLSCSPISGHRSVSWYQQTPGQGLQFLFEYFSETQRNKGNFPGRFSGRQFSNSRSEMNVSTLELGDSALYLCASSPEGHATNEKLFFGSGTQLSVL.

As for this clonotype: The CDR3 end shows no conserved phenylalanine or tryptophan, and so a read error is likely. The CDR3 sequence is CARSDRTDSNYGYTS. As DNA, the CDR3 is TGCGCCAGGAGCGACCGGACAGATTCTAACTATGGCTACACCTCC. The chain recombines TRBV4-1 with TRBJ1-2, with a tentative D call TRBD1 (6 bases). V gave up 9 bases and J gave up 0 bases, with 17 bases separating them. Germline V gene data show CDR1 as MGHRA and CDR2 as YSYEKL. The CDR3 runs to 15 residues.